This T cell receptor (beta chain) was captured in a study of T cells in Graves' hyperthyroidism and ophthalmopathy. Study overall: Staff took peripheral blood when the initial diagnosis was made, before any treatment began. Study results and caveats: The model identified upcoming ophthalmopathy a median roughly 6 months ahead of onset.

Comment on this clonotype: Its antigen is not known.

Per germline, CDR1 DFQATT and CDR2 SNEGSKA (reference sequence). Trimming left V 3 bases short and J 8 bases short, with 11 bases between. There are 12 residues in the CDR3. TCR beta CDR3 region amplification was performed from RNA transcripts. With the HTBI primer set, the TCR CDR3 went through a first round of RT-PCR. TCRdb re-called the multiplex PCR reads with MiXCR, one entry per CDR3 protein. Among 450,000 to 600,000 distinct CDR3 sequences listed, 15% to 20% were seen once. The diagnoses drew upon clinical symptoms, serum thyroxine and TRAb, thyroid ultrasound and orbital computed tomography. This chain connects TRBV20-1 to TRBJ1-3; a possible D gene is TRBD1 (5 bases). The receptor's source is a man in his forties with Graves' ophthalmopathy. Sequencing was carried out using blood. CDR3 protein: CSARGEIDTIYF. For the CDR3, the DNA is TGCAGTGCTAGGGGGGAGATTGACACCATATATTTT.